This TCR beta chain came from a study of long-term antiretroviral therapy in people with HIV. Survey-level resolution applied to immunoSEQ assay v3.0. The method was immunoSEQ multiplex PCR; TCRdb's version includes in-frame clones alone and lacks a portion of them. The sample includes about 21,000 clones, almost 85% seen only once; the top ten take 3.5% to 6%. Specimen: unsorted PBMCs, collected 0.5 years after starting antiretroviral therapy. This TCR came from a man between 18 and 35 years old with HIV.

The DNA of the CDR3 is TGTGCCAGCAGTGACTTTGGGACGATAAGCAATCAGCCCCAGCATTTT. This codes for CASSDFGTISNQPQHF. This rearrangement joins TRBV6-4 to TRBJ1-5, with D possibly being TRBD1 (5 bases). CDR3 length: 16 residues. Germline CDR1 MRHNA, CDR2 SNTAGT. V was pared by 1 base and J by 1 base, with 11 bases between.